These 27 T cell receptor beta chains were sequenced from one sample in a study of T cell clusters in autoimmune cytopenias. One tube held mixed TRB-A and TRB-B primer pools for touch-down PCR. TCRdb processed the multiplex PCR reads again and assigns one entry to each CDR3 protein, with no DNA. This sample's table reports 9,500 to 15,000 distinct CDR3 sequences. Each sample's input was roughly 230 ng genomic DNA, 38,000 or so genome equivalents. Sequenced sample: peripheral blood. The receptors originated from a human donor with an autoimmune cytopenia or autoimmune hepatitis (not recorded which).

The V and J genes are TRBV5-4 and TRBJ1-1; checking the TCRdb D call of TRBD1 is not possible without DNA. Germline V lookup: CDR1 SGHNT, CDR2 YYREEE (reference sequence). This CDR3 is 15 amino acids long. CDR3 sequence reads: CASSLDLQGRAEAFF.

This sequence joins TRBV6-5 and TRBJ2-1; TCRdb's assignment of TRBD1 cannot be checked, as there is no DNA. Germline assignment: CDR1 MNHEY and CDR2 SVGAGI. The CDR3 loop spans 17 amino acids. The CDR3 sequence: CASSTGGTPGASNEQFF.

This clonotype counts as medium-sized by frequency. The chain is built from TRBV19 and TRBJ2-1; TCRdb proposes TRBD2, but this gene call is untestable without DNA. Germline V gene data show CDR1 as LNHDA and CDR2 as SQIVND (reference sequence). This CDR3 region has 13 residues. The CDR3 is CASNPGTDVEQFF.

This chain connects TRBV15 to TRBJ1-3; TCRdb indicates TRBD1, and absent DNA this call remains unverified. Per the germline V gene, CDR1 is LNHNV and CDR2 is YYDKDF (reference sequence). The CDR3 has 15 residues. CDR3: CATSGNRGSGNTIYF. The full variable domain, in which reference TRBV15 and TRBJ1-3 provide the parts outside the CDR3, is DAMVIQNPRYQVTQFGKPVTLSCSQTLNHNVMYWYQQKSSQAPKLLFHYYDKDFNNEADTPDNFQSRRPNTSFCFLDIRSPGLGDTAMYLCATSGNRGSGNTIYFGEGSWLTVV.

The rearrangement uses TRBV18 and TRBJ1-1; the D call of TRBD1 rests on TCRdb alone, since no DNA is present to check it. This CDR3 is built from 15 residues. Germline CDR1 is KGHSH and CDR2 is LQKENI. CDR3 amino acids: CASSQNTGTTTEAFF.

The CDR3 is CAISDIGTGSRKETQYF. The chain recombines TRBV10-3 with TRBJ2-5. The length of the CDR3 is 17 residues. The germline V gene encodes CDR1 ENHRY and CDR2 SYGVKD.

The chain couples TRBV19 to TRBJ1-6; with no DNA, the TCRdb D assignment of TRBD1 cannot be verified. This CDR3 has 15 amino acids. The V gene's germline CDR1 is LNHDA and CDR2 SQIVND (reference sequence). CDR3 residues: CASSGPTGVNSPLHF.

The V call is TRBV6-2 or TRBV6-3, the J call TRBJ1-4. The CDR3 extends over 14 amino acids. Germline V CDR1 and CDR2: MNHEY, SVGEGT. CDR3 residues: CASNGRNSGGKLFF.

The chain combines TRBV10-3 with TRBJ2-5; TCRdb indicates TRBD1, and absent DNA this call remains unverified. Germline CDR1 ENHRY, CDR2 SYGVKD. The CDR3 length is 14 residues. The CDR3 sequence: CAISASGTEETQYF.

The chain uses TRBV5-4 and TRBJ2-2; TCRdb's D call of TRBD2 is untestable without DNA. The CDR3 covers 15 residues. Germline V gene data show CDR1 as SGHNT and CDR2 as YYREEE (reference sequence). This CDR3 reads CASSPVGANTGELFF. Looking up the rest from reference TRBV5-4 and TRBJ2-2 gives the full variable domain: ETGVTQSPTHLIKTRGQQVTLRCSSQSGHNTVSWYQQALGQGPQFIFQYYREEENGRGNFPPRFSGLQFPNYSSELNVNALELDDSALYLCASSPVGANTGELFFGEGSRLTVL.

This chain connects TRBV19 to TRBJ2-3; TCRdb returns TRBD1, unconfirmable since there is no DNA. CDR3 size: 15 residues. Germline CDR1 is LNHDA and CDR2 is SQIVND (reference sequence). This CDR3 reads CASSLGVDSTDTQYF. The variable domain in full, with the rest retrieved from reference TRBV19 and TRBJ2-3, is DGGITQSPKYLFRKEGQNVTLSCEQNLNHDAMYWYRQDPGQGLRLIYYSQIVNDFQKGDIAEGYSVSREKKESFPLTVTSAQKNPTAFYLCASSLGVDSTDTQYFGPGTRLTVL.

The V gene is TRBV12-3 or TRBV12-4, the J gene TRBJ2-3; TCRdb names TRBD2, which stays unverified in the absence of DNA. This CDR3 has 13 residues. CDR3 amino acids: CASKAGETDTQYF.

The chain carries TRBV4-3 and TRBJ1-1; there is no DNA to check the TCRdb D call of TRBD1. Per the germline V gene, CDR1 is LGHNA and CDR2 is YSLEER. The CDR3 runs 15 residues. CDR3 in amino acids: CASSQDPDRVTEAFF.

The chain joins TRBV6-5 to TRBJ2-7; TCRdb calls TRBD1, which cannot be checked without DNA. The CDR3 runs 13 residues. CDR1 and CDR2 (germline): MNHEY, SVGAGI. The CDR3 protein is CASSYVDRVEQYF.

The rearrangement uses TRBV6-5 and TRBJ2-3. This CDR3 is 16 amino acids long. The germline V gene has CDR1 MNHEY and CDR2 SVGAGI. The CDR3 here is CASSYSSYQLTDTQYF.

The rearrangement joins TRBV30 to TRBJ2-1; TCRdb gives TRBD1 as the D gene, but with no DNA this cannot be confirmed. The CDR3 spans 16 residues. Germline assignment: CDR1 GTSNPN and CDR2 SVGIG (reference sequence). The CDR3 loop is CAWSVGGAGSYNEQFF.

The chain couples TRBV6-2 or TRBV6-3 to TRBJ2-2; TCRdb's D call, TRBD2, is unchecked because there is no DNA. This CDR3 is 16 amino acids long. Germline CDR1 is MNHEY and CDR2 is SVGEGT. CDR3 amino acids: CASSSLAGGPVGELFF.

This chain uses TRBV18 with TRBJ2-1; TCRdb designates TRBD1, a call that cannot be tested without DNA. Germline V gives CDR1 KGHSH, CDR2 LQKENI. This CDR3 comprises 17 residues. This chain's CDR3 is CASSPPLGGSHYNEQFF.

The chain recombines TRBV6-5 with TRBJ2-3; TCRdb returns TRBD1, unconfirmable since there is no DNA. Germline values: CDR1 MNHEY, CDR2 SVGAGI. The CDR3 loop spans 16 amino acids. CDR3 amino acids: CASSYSQGRFIDTQYF.

This rearrangement joins TRBV19 to TRBJ1-4; TCRdb picks TRBD1, but there is no DNA to check that call. Germline CDR1 is LNHDA and CDR2 is SQIVND (reference sequence). This CDR3 has 15 residues. CDR3 sequence: CASSPKTGAAEKLFF.

The gene calls are TRBV18 and TRBJ1-3; TCRdb's assignment of TRBD1 cannot be checked, as there is no DNA. The CDR3 is 16 amino acids. From germline, CDR1 is KGHSH and CDR2 LQKENI. CDR3 protein: CASSPVQGEAGNTIYF.

J is TRBJ2-3 and V is TRBV4-3; TCRdb names TRBD2, which stays unverified in the absence of DNA. CDR1 and CDR2 (germline): LGHNA, YSLEER. The CDR3 length is 15 residues. This CDR3 is CASSLVGEGTDTQYF.

This chain connects TRBV12-3 or TRBV12-4 to TRBJ1-1; as DNA is missing, the TRBD1 call by TCRdb cannot be tested. The CDR3 covers 13 residues. The chain's CDR3 is CASRTGARPRAFF.

The chain uses TRBV19 and TRBJ1-2. The CDR3 loop spans 13 amino acids. Germline V gene sequence: CDR1 LNHDA, CDR2 SQIVND (reference sequence). The CDR3: CASSIVEIPSYTF.

This chain connects TRBV19 to TRBJ2-4; TCRdb outputs TRBD1, but without DNA this stays unchecked. Germline V gives CDR1 LNHDA, CDR2 SQIVND (reference sequence). This CDR3 has 14 residues. The CDR3: CASSPRDGKNIQYF.

V usage is TRBV18 and J usage is TRBJ2-1; TCRdb returns TRBD1, unconfirmable since there is no DNA. There are 13 residues in the CDR3. Germline CDR1 is KGHSH and CDR2 is LQKENI. The CDR3 spells CASSRGPYNEQFF.

This clonotype registers medium-sized by frequency. The genes are TRBV19 and TRBJ2-1; TCRdb calls TRBD1, which cannot be checked without DNA. CDR3 length equals 15 residues. In germline, CDR1 is LNHDA, CDR2 SQIVND (reference sequence). The CDR3 reads CASSIVWDRDHEQFF.